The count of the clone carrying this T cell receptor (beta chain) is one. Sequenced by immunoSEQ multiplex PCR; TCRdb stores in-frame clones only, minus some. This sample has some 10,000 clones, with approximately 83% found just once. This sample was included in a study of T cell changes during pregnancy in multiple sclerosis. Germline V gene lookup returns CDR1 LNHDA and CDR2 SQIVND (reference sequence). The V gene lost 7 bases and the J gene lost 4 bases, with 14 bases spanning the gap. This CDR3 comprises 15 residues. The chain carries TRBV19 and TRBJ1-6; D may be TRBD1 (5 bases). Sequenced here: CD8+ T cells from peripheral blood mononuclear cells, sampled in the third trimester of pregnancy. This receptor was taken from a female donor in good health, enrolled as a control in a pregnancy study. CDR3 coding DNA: TGTGCCAGTACCTGGACAATGAATTATAATTCACCCCTCCACTTT. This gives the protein CASTWTMNYNSPLHF.